The clone carrying this T cell receptor beta chain was seen at least ten times. PCR was performed a second time for about 6 to 12 cycles using a sample-barcoded 5' primer and a J-beta primer mix. TCRdb reprocessed the 5' RACE reads via MiXCR and lists one record per CDR3 protein. The table lists around 870,000 distinct CDR3 sequences, more than 25% of them singletons. V shed 2 bases, J shed 4 bases, and the junction held 3 bases outside the gene matches. The CDR3 totals 14 residues. These data come from a study of blood T cells in healthy people across ages. The receptor's source is a woman over 75 in good health. What was sequenced was blood. The genes are TRBV12-3 or TRBV12-4 and TRBJ2-7; 9 bases agree with TRBD1. CDR3 loop: CASSLRDRAYEQYF. The DNA for the CDR3 is TGTGCCAGCAGTTTAAGGGACAGGGCTTACGAGCAGTACTTC.